This T cell receptor beta chain is from a study of patients and donors after allogeneic stem cell transplantation. TCRdb fed the RT-PCR reads into MiXCR, producing one record per CDR3 protein. The table includes 30,000 to 35,000 distinct CDR3 sequences, 6.5% to 7% detected once. CDR3 size: 15 residues. V lost 0 bases and J lost 9, with 19 bases in between. Germline CDR1 and CDR2: SGDLS and YYNGEE. This clonotype is medium-sized in the sample. The specimen sequenced was blood, either unsorted or a sorted T cell fraction (not recorded which). This TCR was recovered from a human donor who was either an allogeneic HSCT recipient or a stem cell or donor lymphocyte infusion donor (not recorded which). It is not recorded whose cells these are; they may come from a transplant donor. The chain is built from TRBV9 and TRBJ2-7; possible D gene TRBD2, 5 bases. The CDR3 DNA is TGTGCCAGCAGCGTAGACCGGGGTAGGGATACACCGCAGTACTTC. Protein sequence: CASSVDRGRDTPQYF. Filled out from reference TRBV9 and TRBJ2-7, the complete variable domain reads DSGVTQTPKHLITATGQRVTLRCSPRSGDLSVYWYQQSLDQGLQFLIQYYNGEERAKGNILERFSAQQFPDLHSELNLSSLELGDSALYFCASSVDRGRDTPQYFGPGTRLTVT.